Presented here are 3 T cell receptor beta chains from one specimen sequenced in a study of CD8+CD57+ T cells in acquired aplastic anemia. It was patients with CD8+CD57+ cell expansion by flow cytometry who were chosen for sequencing. Genomic DNA constituted the template upon which TCR beta VDJ and CDR3 profiling was performed. One entry per CDR3 protein results from TCRdb running MiXCR on the reads. This table has 200,000 to 250,000 distinct CDR3 sequences, approximately 60% appearing once. Sequencing used sorted CD4+, CD8+, or CD8+CD57+ T cells (not recorded which) from PBMCs. These TCRs come from a human donor with aplastic anemia.

This clonotype came up a few times. The chain couples TRBV20-1 to TRBJ2-7; perhaps TRBD2 as D (6 bases). From germline, CDR1 is DFQATT and CDR2 SNEGSKA (reference sequence). The CDR3 covers 13 residues. The V end was cut by 6 bases, the J end by 2 bases, with 14 bases between. CDR3 coding DNA: TGCAGTGCGGGAAGCGGGTTGGCCTACGAGCAGTACTTC. It codes for CSAGSGLAYEQYF.

The chain combines TRBV2 with TRBJ2-7; no reliable D call. The CDR3 has 14 amino acids. V shed 0 bases and J shed 2 bases, with 8 bases lying between them. CDR1 is SNHLY, CDR2 FYNNEI, per germline. For the CDR3, the DNA is TGTGCCAGCAGTGAAGCGGATCCGACCTACGAGCAGTACTTC. This codes for CASSEADPTYEQYF.

V and J are TRBV10-3 and TRBJ2-3; TRBD2 is a possible D gene (6 bases). Deletions cut 6 bases from V and 2 bases from J, with 18 bases between. CDR1 and CDR2 from the germline V gene are ENHRY and SYGVKD. The length of the CDR3 is 16 residues. CDR3 region: CAIRGYSGGVTDTQYF. CDR3 sequence (DNA): TGTGCCATCAGGGGTTACTCCGGGGGAGTCACAGATACGCAGTATTTT.